This TCR beta chain was identified in a study of shared clonotypes between healthy human individuals. TCRdb's table, derived via immunoSEQ multiplex PCR, lists solely in-frame clones and lacks some. The sample carries some 980,000 clones, roughly 72% recorded once. There are a few counts of this clone. Its specificity is unknown. Germline loops: CDR1 MGHRA, CDR2 YSYEKL. V lost 4 bases to trimming and J lost 2 bases, with 15 bases between them. This CDR3 is built from 15 residues. Study outcomes and limitations: When naive CD4 clonotypes were compared across a few donors, around 5% were shared.

The V and J genes are TRBV4-1 and TRBJ2-7; D may match TRBD1 or TRBD2 (6 bases each). Material for sequencing was memory CD4+ T cells sorted from blood. Subset denoted: CD45RA-negative fraction. The clonotype comes from a man aged 18 to 30 in good health. The CDR3 DNA is TGCGCCAGCAGCCCCAGTGGGGGGCAGGCCTACGAGCAGTACTTC. Its protein product is CASSPSGGQAYEQYF.